These 8 T cell receptor beta chains were sequenced from one sample in a study of T-cell reconstitution after alpha-beta-depleted transplantation in children. Library preparation (for TCRbeta) was performed with unique molecular identifiers. TCRdb re-analysed the PCR reads in MiXCR, keeping a single row per CDR3 protein. The table records roughly 500,000 distinct CDR3 sequences, about 18% of them present only once. The specimen comprised PBMCs from the stem cell graft donor, sampled from the stem cell graft. Every receptor here comes from a human donor who donated a stem cell graft to a child with acute lymphoblastic leukemia.

This clonotype was picked up a small number of times. J is TRBJ1-3 and V is TRBV4-1; D is perhaps TRBD1 (5 bases). Trimming left V 0 bases short and J 1 base short, with 10 bases between. The CDR3 totals 16 residues. Germline CDR1 and CDR2: MGHRA and YSYEKL. The CDR3 nucleotides read TGCGCCAGCAGCCAAGATTGGGGGGTGTCTGGAAACACCATATATTTT. Its translation is CASSQDWGVSGNTIYF.

This clonotype was picked up one time. This sequence joins TRBV2 and TRBJ1-2, with 7 bases lining up with TRBD1. Germline trimming cut 5 bases from V and 3 bases from J; bases unmatched to any gene: 6. CDR1 and CDR2 from the germline V gene are SNHLY and FYNNEI. This CDR3 region has 14 residues. CDR3 DNA: TGTGCCAGCAGTCCCGACAGGGTCGACTATGGCTACACCTTC. This gives the protein CASSPDRVDYGYTF.

This clonotype appeared a few times. The CDR3 sequence: CASSLGAGEAFF. CDR3 coding DNA: TGTGCCAGCAGCTTAGGGGCAGGTGAAGCTTTCTTT. V usage is TRBV7-9 and J usage is TRBJ1-1; D call uncertain. Trimming took off 1 base at V and 7 bases at J, with 7 bases between the two ends. The CDR3 runs 12 residues. CDR1 and CDR2 from the germline V gene are SEHNR and FQNEAQ (reference sequence).

The chain links TRBV7-9 to TRBJ1-2; D gene uncertain. Germline V lookup: CDR1 SEHNR, CDR2 FQNEAQ (reference sequence). This CDR3 spans 14 amino acids. V dropped 1 base and J dropped 5 bases, with 11 bases sitting between them. This CDR3 is CASSLEPAIYGYTF. As DNA, the CDR3 is TGTGCCAGCAGCTTAGAGCCAGCTATTTATGGCTACACCTTC.

This clonotype was detected many times. The genes are TRBV4-1 and TRBJ2-7; D gene uncertain. V lost 1 base, J lost 3 bases, and 13 bases lay in between. The germline CDR1 and CDR2 sequences are MGHRA and YSYEKL. CDR3 size: 15 residues. The CDR3 reads CASSQVLGPVYEQYF. The CDR3 DNA follows: TGCGCCAGCAGCCAAGTATTAGGACCTGTCTACGAGCAGTACTTC.

The genes are TRBV20-1 and TRBJ1-5, with 9 bases identical to TRBD1. Germline V CDR1 and CDR2: DFQATT, SNEGSKA (reference sequence). CDR3 size: 19 residues. After removal of 0 bases from V and 0 bases from J, the junction contained 12 bases not matched to a gene. CDR3 region: CSARDSSGTGTYSNQPQHF. The DNA for the CDR3 is TGCAGTGCTAGAGATTCATCCGGGACAGGGACCTATAGCAATCAGCCCCAGCATTTT.

J is TRBJ1-2 and V is TRBV15; 7 nucleotides agree with TRBD1. Germline CDR1 is LNHNV and CDR2 is YYDKDF (reference sequence). CDR3 length: 17 amino acids. V lost 0 bases, J lost 2 bases, and 9 bases stayed unmatched. CDR3 region: CATSRDGLTGANYGYTF. The CDR3 DNA is TGTGCCACCAGCAGAGATGGGTTAACAGGGGCAAACTATGGCTACACCTTC.

This clonotype was recorded a few times. The V call is TRBV5-1, the J call TRBJ1-1; no clear D. The CDR3 length is 15 residues. Germline V lookup: CDR1 SGHRS, CDR2 YFSETQ. The V and J ends lost 4 bases and 1 base respectively, with 14 bases between them. This chain's CDR3 is CASSPLGGANTEAFF. CDR3 in DNA: TGCGCCAGCAGCCCTCTGGGAGGAGCGAACACTGAAGCTTTCTTT.